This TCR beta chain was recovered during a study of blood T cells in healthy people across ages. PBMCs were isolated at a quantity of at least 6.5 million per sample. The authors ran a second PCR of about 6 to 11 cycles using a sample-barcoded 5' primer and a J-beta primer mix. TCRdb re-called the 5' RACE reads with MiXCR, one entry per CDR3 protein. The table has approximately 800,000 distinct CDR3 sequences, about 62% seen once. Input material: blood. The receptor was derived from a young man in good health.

CDR3 protein: CASSESVVTTEAFF. Written as DNA, the CDR3 is TGTGCCAGCAGTGAATCGGTGGTTACCACTGAAGCTTTCTTT. The chain recombines TRBV6-1 with TRBJ1-1; D is unclear. V lost 2 bases and J lost 4, with 11 bases in between. CDR3 length: 14 amino acids. Germline-derived CDR1 and CDR2 are MNHNS and SASEGT.